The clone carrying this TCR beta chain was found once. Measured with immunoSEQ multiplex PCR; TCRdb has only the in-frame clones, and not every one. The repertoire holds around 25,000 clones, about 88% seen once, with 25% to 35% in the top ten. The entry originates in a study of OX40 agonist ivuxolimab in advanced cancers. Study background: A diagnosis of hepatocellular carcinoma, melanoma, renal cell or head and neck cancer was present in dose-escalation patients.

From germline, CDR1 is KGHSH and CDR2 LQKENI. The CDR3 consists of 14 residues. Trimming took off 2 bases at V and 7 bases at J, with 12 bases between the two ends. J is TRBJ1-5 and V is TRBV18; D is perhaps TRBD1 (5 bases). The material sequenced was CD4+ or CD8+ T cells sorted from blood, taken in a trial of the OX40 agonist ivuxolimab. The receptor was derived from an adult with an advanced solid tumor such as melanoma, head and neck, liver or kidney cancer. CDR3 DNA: TGTGCCAGCTCACCAGGGGGGGAGAGCCAGCCCCAGCATTTT. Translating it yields CASSPGGESQPQHF.